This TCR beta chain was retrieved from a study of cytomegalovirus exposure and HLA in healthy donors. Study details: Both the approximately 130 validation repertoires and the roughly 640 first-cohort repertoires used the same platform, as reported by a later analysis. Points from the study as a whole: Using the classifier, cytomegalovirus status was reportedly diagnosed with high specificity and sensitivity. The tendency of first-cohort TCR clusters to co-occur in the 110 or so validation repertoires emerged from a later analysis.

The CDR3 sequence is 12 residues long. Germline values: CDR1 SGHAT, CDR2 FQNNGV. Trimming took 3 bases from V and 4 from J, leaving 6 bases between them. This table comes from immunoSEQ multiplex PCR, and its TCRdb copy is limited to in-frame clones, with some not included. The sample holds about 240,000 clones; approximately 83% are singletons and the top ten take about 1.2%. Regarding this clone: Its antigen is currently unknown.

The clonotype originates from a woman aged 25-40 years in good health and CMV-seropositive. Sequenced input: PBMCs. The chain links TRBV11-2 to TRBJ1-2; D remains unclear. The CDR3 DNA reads TGTGCCAGCAGCTTTGGAGCCTATGGCTACACCTTC. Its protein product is CASSFGAYGYTF.